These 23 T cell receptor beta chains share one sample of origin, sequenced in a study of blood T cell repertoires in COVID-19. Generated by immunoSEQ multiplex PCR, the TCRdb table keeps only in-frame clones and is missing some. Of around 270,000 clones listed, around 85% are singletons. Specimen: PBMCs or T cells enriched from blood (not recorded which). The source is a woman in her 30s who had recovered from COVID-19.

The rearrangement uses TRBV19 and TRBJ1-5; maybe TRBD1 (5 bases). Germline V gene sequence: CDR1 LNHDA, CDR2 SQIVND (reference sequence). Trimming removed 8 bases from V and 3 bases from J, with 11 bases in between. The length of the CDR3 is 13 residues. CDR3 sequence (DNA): TGTGCCAGTCGTGACAGCCTCAATCAGCCCCAGCATTTT. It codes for CASRDSLNQPQHF.

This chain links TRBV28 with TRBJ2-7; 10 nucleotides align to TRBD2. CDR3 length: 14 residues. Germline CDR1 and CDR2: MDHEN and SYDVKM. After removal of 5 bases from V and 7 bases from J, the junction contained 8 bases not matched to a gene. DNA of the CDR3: TGTGCCAGCAGTCGAAGCGGGGGGGGACTAGAGCAGTACTTC. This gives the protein CASSRSGGGLEQYF.

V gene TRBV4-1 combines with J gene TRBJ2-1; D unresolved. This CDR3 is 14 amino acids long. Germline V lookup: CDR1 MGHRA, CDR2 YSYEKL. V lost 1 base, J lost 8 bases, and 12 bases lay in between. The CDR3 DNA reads TGCGCCAGCAGCCAAGGGGCCCTATTCTATGAGCAGTTCTTC. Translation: CASSQGALFYEQFF.

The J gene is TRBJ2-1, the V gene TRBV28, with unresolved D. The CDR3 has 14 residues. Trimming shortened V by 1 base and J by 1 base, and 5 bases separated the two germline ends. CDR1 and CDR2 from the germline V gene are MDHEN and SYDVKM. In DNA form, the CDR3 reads TGTGCCAGCAGTTTATCCCTGTCCTACAATGAGCAGTTCTTC. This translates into CASSLSLSYNEQFF.

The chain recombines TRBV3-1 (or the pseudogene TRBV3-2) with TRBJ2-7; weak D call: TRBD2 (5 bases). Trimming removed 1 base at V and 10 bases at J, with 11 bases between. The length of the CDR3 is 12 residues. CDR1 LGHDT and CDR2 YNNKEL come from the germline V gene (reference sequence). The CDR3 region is CASSQGGLAQYF. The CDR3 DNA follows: TGTGCCAGCAGCCAAGGGGGTCTAGCCCAGTACTTC.

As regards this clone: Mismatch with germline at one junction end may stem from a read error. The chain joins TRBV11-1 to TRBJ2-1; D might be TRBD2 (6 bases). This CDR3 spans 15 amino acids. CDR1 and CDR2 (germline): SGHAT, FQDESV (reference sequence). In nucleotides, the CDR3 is TGTGCCAGCTGCTTACTGTCGTACGGGAGCAATGAGCAGTTCTTC. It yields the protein CASCLLSYGSNEQFF.

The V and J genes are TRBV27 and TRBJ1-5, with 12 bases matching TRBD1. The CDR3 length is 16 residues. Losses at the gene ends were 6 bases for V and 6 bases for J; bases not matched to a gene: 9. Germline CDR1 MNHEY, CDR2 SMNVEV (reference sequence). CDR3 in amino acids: CASSPRGQGAGQPQHF. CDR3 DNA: TGTGCCAGCAGCCCCAGGGGACAGGGGGCAGGTCAGCCCCAGCATTTT.

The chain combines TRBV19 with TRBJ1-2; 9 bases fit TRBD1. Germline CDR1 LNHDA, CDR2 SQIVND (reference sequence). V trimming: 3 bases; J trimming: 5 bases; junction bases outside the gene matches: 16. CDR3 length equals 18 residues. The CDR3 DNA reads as TGTGCCAGTAGTATTACGTGGGACAGGGTTGGGTCGGAGTATGGCTACACCTTC. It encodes CASSITWDRVGSEYGYTF.

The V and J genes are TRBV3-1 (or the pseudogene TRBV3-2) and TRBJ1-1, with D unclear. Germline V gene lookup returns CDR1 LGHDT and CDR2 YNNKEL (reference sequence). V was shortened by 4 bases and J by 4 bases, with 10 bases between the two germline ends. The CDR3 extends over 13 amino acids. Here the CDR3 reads CASSPQEGTEAFF. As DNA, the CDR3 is TGTGCCAGCAGCCCCCAGGAGGGCACTGAAGCTTTCTTT.

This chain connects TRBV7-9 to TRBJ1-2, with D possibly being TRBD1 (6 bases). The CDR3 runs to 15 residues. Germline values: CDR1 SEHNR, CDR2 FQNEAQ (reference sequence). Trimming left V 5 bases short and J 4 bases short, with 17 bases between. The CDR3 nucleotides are TGTGCCAGCAGCATAACCCCGGGGACACTCTATGGCTACACCTTC. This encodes CASSITPGTLYGYTF.

The CDR3 DNA reads TGTGCCAGTAGGGGAGCCGCGAACTATGGCTACACCTTC. Protein: CASRGAANYGYTF. The rearrangement uses TRBV19 and TRBJ1-2; D is unresolved. The CDR3 length is 13 residues. Trimming pared 6 bases from V and 2 bases from J, leaving 10 bases between. The germline V gene encodes CDR1 LNHDA and CDR2 SQIVND (reference sequence).

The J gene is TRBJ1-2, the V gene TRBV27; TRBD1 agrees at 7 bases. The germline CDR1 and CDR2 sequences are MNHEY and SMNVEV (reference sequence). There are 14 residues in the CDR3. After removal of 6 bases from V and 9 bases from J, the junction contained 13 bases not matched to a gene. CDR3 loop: CASSGDREWQRYTF. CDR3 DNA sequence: TGTGCCAGCAGCGGAGACAGGGAATGGCAGCGCTACACCTTC.

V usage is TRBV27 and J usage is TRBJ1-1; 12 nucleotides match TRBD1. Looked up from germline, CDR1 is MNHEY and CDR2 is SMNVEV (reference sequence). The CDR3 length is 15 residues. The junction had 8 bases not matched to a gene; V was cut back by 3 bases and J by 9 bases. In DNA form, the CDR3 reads TGTGCCAGCAGTTTCCACCCCGGGACAGGGGGCCAAGCTTTCTTT. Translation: CASSFHPGTGGQAFF.

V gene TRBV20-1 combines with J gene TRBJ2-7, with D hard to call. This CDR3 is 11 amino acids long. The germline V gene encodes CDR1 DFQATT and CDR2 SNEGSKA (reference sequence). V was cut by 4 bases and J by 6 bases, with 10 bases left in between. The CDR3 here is CSATAGSEQYF. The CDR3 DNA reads TGCAGTGCTACCGCCGGGTCCGAGCAGTACTTC.

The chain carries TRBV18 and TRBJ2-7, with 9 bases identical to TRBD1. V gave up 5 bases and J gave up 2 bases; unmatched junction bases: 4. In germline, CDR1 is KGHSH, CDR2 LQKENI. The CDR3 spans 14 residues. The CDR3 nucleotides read TGTGCCAGCTCATTACAGGGGGCGGCCTACGAGCAGTACTTC. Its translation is CASSLQGAAYEQYF.

The CDR3 region is CASRSRGPSSYEQYF. In DNA form, the CDR3 reads TGTGCCAGCAGGTCGCGGGGGCCGAGCTCCTACGAGCAGTACTTC. The chain joins TRBV3-1 (or the pseudogene TRBV3-2) to TRBJ2-7; possible D gene TRBD2, 7 bases. V lost 6 bases to trimming and J lost 0 bases, with 15 bases between them. From germline, CDR1 is LGHDT and CDR2 YNNKEL (reference sequence). This CDR3 region has 15 residues.

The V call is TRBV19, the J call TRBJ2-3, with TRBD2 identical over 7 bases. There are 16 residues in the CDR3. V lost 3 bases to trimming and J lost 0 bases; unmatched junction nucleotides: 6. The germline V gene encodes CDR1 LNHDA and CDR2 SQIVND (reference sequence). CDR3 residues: CASSIGREFSTDTQYF. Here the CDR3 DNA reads TGTGCCAGTAGTATCGGGCGGGAGTTTAGCACAGATACGCAGTATTTT. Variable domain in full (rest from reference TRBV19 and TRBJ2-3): DGGITQSPKYLFRKEGQNVTLSCEQNLNHDAMYWYRQDPGQGLRLIYYSQIVNDFQKGDIAEGYSVSREKKESFPLTVTSAQKNPTAFYLCASSIGREFSTDTQYFGPGTRLTVL.

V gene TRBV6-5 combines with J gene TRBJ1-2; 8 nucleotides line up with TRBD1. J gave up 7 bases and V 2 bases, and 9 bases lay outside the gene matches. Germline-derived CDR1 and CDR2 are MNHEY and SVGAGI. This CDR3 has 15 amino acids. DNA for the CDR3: TGTGCCAGCAGTTACGGTGCCAGGGGGCAGGGTGGCTACACCTTC. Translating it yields CASSYGARGQGGYTF.

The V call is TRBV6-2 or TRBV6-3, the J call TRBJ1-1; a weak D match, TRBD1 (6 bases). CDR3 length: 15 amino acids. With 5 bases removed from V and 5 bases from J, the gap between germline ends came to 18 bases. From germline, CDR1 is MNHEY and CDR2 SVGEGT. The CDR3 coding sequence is TGTGCCAGCAGTGATGTGTCCTTAGGGGGAACTGAAGCTTTCTTT. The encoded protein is CASSDVSLGGTEAFF.

CDR3 sequence reads: CASRGGGRILNTGELFF. In DNA form, the CDR3 reads TGCGCCAGCAGAGGGGGCGGGAGGATCTTGAACACCGGGGAGCTGTTTTTT. V is TRBV5-1 and J is TRBJ2-2, with D perhaps TRBD2 (8 bases). Trimming removed 5 bases from V and 1 base from J, with 18 bases in between. CDR3 length: 17 residues. CDR1 and CDR2 (germline): SGHRS, YFSETQ.

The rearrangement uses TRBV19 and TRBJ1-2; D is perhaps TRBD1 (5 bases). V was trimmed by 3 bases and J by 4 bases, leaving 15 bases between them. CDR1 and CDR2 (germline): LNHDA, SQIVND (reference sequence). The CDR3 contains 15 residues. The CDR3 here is CASSIVGRAVYGYTF. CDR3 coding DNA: TGTGCCAGTAGTATTGTTGGCAGGGCTGTCTATGGCTACACCTTC.

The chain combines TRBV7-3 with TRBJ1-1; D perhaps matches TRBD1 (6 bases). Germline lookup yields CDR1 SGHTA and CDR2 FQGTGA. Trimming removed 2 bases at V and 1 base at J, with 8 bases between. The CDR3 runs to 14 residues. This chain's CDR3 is CASSLGQPNTEAFF. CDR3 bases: TGTGCCAGCAGCTTAGGACAGCCGAACACTGAAGCTTTCTTT.

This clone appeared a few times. This CDR3 reads CASSPLATGGPTNEKLFF. The CDR3 bases are TGTGCCAGCTCACCACTGGCGACAGGGGGCCCAACTAATGAAAAACTGTTTTTT. The chain links TRBV18 to TRBJ1-4; TRBD1 agrees at 10 bases. Germline CDR1 is KGHSH and CDR2 is LQKENI. The CDR3 is made up of 18 amino acids. Trimming cost V 1 base and J 0 bases; bases outside gene matches: 5.